What follows describes a single TCR beta chain. Its target is unknown. The data derive from a study of shared clonotypes between healthy human individuals. Study details: Per donor, three plates held CD4 naive cells, three held CD4 memory, two held CD8 naive and one held CD8 memory.

The study's findings and limits: In contrast to clonotypes shared by all four donors, non-shared clonotypes had lower generation probabilities. It was observed that roughly 4.8% of naive CD4 clonotypes were shared across a handful of donors.

The CDR3 length is 19 residues. Looked up from germline, CDR1 is MNHNS and CDR2 is SASEGT. Trimming left V 4 bases short and J 4 bases short, with 26 bases between. Some clones are missing from TCRdb's copy, which holds only in-frame ones; the method was immunoSEQ multiplex PCR. Of about 680,000 clones listed, roughly 78% are singletons. This TCR derives from a woman aged 30 to 39 in good health. The sequenced material came from memory CD4+ T cells sorted from blood. Subset meaning: CD45RA-negative fraction. This chain joins TRBV6-1 and TRBJ2-1; D is tentatively TRBD1 or TRBD2 (5 bases each). Here the CDR3 DNA reads TGTGCCAGCAGTGGAGGGGCCTTGGCCCTAGGGGTACAGTACAATGAGCAGTTCTTC. Translation: CASSGGALALGVQYNEQFF.